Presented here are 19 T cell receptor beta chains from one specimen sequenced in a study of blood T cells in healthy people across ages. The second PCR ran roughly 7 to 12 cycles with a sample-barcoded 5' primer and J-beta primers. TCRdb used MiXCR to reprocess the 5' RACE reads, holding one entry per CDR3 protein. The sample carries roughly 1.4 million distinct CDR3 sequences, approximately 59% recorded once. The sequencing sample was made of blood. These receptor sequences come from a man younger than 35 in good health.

Written as DNA, the CDR3 is TGCAGCGTGCCCAAAGGGGACTACTATGGCTACACCTTC. This encodes CSVPKGDYYGYTF. This chain links TRBV29-1 with TRBJ1-2; perhaps TRBD1 as D (5 bases). With 6 bases removed from V and 3 bases from J, the gap between germline ends came to 14 bases. The germline gives CDR1 SQVTM, CDR2 ANQGSEA. CDR3 length: 13 residues.

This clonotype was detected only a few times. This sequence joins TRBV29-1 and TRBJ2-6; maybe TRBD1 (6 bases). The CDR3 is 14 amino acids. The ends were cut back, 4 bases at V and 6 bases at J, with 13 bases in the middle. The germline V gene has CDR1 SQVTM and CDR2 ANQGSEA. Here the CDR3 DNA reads TGCAGCGTTGTCGGTGGGGGCTTGGCCAACGTCCTGACTTTC. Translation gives CSVVGGGLANVLTF.

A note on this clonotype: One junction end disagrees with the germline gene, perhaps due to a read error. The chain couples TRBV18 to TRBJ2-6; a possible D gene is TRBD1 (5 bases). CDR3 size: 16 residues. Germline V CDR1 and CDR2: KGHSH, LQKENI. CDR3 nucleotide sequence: TGTGCCAGCTCACCGGTTAGGAGCTCTGGGGCTAACGTCCTGACTTTC. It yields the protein CASSPVRSSGANVLTF.

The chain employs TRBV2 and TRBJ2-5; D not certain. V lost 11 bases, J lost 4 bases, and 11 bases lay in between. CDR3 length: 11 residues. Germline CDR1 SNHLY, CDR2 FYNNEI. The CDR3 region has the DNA TGTGCCTGCCAGGCCGCAGAGACCCAGTACTTC. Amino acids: CACQAAETQYF.

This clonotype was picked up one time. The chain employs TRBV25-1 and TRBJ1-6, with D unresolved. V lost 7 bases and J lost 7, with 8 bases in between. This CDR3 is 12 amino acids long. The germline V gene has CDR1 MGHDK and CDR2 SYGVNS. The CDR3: CASKDGNSPLHF. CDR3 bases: TGTGCCAGCAAGGACGGCAATTCACCCCTCCACTTT.

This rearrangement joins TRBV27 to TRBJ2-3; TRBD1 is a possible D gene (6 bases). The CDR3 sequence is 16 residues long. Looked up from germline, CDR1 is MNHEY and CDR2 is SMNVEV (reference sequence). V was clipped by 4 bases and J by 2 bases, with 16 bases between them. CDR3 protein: CASSSRTVTITDTQYF. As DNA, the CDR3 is TGTGCCAGCAGTTCCAGGACAGTCACCATCACAGATACGCAGTATTTT.

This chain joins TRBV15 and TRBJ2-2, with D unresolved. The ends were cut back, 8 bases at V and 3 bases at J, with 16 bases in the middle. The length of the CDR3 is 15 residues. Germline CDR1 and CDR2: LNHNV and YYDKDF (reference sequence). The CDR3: CATQAGRLYTGELFF. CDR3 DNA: TGTGCCACCCAAGCAGGCAGGTTATACACCGGGGAGCTGTTTTTT.

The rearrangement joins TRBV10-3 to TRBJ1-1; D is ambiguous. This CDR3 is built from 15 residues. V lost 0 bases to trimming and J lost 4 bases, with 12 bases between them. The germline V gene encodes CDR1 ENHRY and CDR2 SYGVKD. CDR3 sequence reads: CAISESAAGSTEAFF. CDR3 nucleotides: TGTGCCATCAGTGAGTCGGCGGCGGGGTCCACTGAAGCTTTCTTT.

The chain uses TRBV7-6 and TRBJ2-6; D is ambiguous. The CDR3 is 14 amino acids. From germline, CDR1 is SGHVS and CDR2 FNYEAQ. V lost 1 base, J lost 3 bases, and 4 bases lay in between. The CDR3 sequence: CASSLEDGANVLTF. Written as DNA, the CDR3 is TGTGCCAGCAGCTTAGAAGATGGGGCCAACGTCCTGACTTTC.

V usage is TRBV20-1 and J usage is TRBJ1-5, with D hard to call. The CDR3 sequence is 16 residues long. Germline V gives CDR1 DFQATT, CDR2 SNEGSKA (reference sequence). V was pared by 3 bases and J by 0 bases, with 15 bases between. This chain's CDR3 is CSASPPTSHSNQPQHF. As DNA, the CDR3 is TGCAGTGCTAGTCCTCCGACCTCTCATAGCAATCAGCCCCAGCATTTT.

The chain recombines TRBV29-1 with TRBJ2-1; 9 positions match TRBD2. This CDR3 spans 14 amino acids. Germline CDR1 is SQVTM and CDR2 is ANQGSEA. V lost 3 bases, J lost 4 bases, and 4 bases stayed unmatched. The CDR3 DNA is TGCAGCGTTGAGGTTAGCGGGGGTTACAATGAGCAGTTCTTC. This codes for CSVEVSGGYNEQFF.

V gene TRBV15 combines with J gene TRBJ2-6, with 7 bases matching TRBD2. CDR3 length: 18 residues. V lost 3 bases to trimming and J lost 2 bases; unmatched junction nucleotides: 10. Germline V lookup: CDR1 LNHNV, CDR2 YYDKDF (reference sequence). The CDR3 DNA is TGTGCCACCAGCAGGGTAAGCGGGGAACTAACTGGGGCCAACGTCCTGACTTTC. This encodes CATSRVSGELTGANVLTF.

The CDR3 reads CASSQGGGQGNEKLFF. The CDR3 nucleotides are TGTGCCAGCAGCCAAGGAGGGGGTCAGGGGAATGAAAAACTGTTTTTT. V usage is TRBV4-2 and J usage is TRBJ1-4; a possible D gene is TRBD1 (6 bases). V shed 1 base and J shed 5 bases, with 14 bases lying between them. CDR1 LGHNA and CDR2 YNFKEQ come from the germline V gene. The CDR3 is 16 residues long.

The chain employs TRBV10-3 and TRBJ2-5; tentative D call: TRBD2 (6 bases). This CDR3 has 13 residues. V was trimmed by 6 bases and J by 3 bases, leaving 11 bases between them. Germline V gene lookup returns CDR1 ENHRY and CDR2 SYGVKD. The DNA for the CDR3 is TGTGCCATCAGACGGGAGAATGAAGAGACCCAGTACTTC. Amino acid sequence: CAIRRENEETQYF.

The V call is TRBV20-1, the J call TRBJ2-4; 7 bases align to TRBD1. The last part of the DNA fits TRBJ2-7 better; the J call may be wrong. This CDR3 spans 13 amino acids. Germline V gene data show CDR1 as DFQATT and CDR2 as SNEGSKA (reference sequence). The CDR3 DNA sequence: TGCAGTGCTTCCGGGACAGACTTTTACGAGCAGTACTTC. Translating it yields CSASGTDFYEQYF.

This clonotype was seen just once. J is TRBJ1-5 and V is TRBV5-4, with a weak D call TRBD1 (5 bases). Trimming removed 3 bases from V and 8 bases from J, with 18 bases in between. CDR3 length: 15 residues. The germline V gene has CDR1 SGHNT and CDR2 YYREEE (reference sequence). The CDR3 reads CASSWGPGKVEPQHF. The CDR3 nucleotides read TGTGCCAGCAGCTGGGGACCGGGGAAGGTGGAGCCCCAGCATTTT.

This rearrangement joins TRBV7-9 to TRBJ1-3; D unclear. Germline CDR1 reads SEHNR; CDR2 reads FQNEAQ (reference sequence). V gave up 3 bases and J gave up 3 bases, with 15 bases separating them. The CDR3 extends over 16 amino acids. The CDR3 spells CASSFGCWRRGNTIYF. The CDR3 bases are TGTGCCAGCAGCTTTGGGTGCTGGAGGCGTGGAAACACCATATATTTT.

The DNA of the CDR3 is TGTGCCAGCAGTTCTAATAGGGGGGGCCTTTCCTACAATGAGCAGTTCTTC. It codes for CASSSNRGGLSYNEQFF. This sequence joins TRBV25-1 and TRBJ2-1; perhaps TRBD2 as D (7 bases). The CDR3 totals 17 residues. Trimming took 5 bases from V and 1 from J, leaving 18 bases between them. The V gene's germline CDR1 is MGHDK and CDR2 SYGVNS.

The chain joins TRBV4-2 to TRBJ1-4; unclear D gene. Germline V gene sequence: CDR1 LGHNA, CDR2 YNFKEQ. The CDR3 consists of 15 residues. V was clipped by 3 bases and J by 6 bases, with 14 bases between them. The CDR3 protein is CASSQQTVEDEKLFF. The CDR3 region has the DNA TGTGCCAGCAGCCAGCAGACCGTCGAGGATGAAAAACTGTTTTTT.